This T cell receptor (beta chain) comes out of a study of T cells in Graves' hyperthyroidism and ophthalmopathy. General observations from the study: Most expanded thyroid clonotypes above 0.001 also appeared in blood. The model predicted ophthalmopathy a median around 6.5 months before onset.

CDR3 length: 13 residues. Per germline, CDR1 SGHAT and CDR2 FQNNGV. Trimming took 1 base from V and 6 from J, leaving 9 bases between them. Notes on this clonotype: Its antigen is not identified. This clone may be a read error of a much larger clone one base away.

Used for diagnoses were clinical symptoms, serum thyroxine and TRAb, thyroid ultrasound and orbital computed tomography. What was amplified from RNA transcripts were TCR beta CDR3 regions. HTBI primers were employed in a first-round RT-PCR of the TCR CDR3. TCRdb passed the multiplex PCR reads through MiXCR, listing each CDR3 protein once. In the table there are 490,000 or so distinct CDR3 sequences, about 16% of which are singletons. The chain is built from TRBV11-2 and TRBJ1-1; no definite D call. Sequenced input: blood. This receptor was taken from a woman aged 25 to 39 with Graves' ophthalmopathy. The CDR3 coding sequence is TGTGCCAGCAGCTTAGGTAGTCCCGCTGAAGCTTTCTTT. Translation: CASSLGSPAEAFF.